The rows below give T cell receptor beta chains drawn from one sample of a study of shared clonotypes between healthy human individuals. The data were produced by immunoSEQ multiplex PCR, yet TCRdb's version contains in-frame clones alone and is incomplete. In the table there are about 980,000 clones, approximately 76% of which are singletons. The material sequenced was memory CD4+ T cells sorted from blood. These TCRs come from a young man in good health. Both conserved end residues are part of each CDR3. A D gene is named only where the DNA matches it firmly. Expanded clones are given a class, and other clones once, few, many or no size at all.

v_gene	abundance	j_gene	d_gene	len	CDR3nt	CDR3aa
TRBV6-1	-	TRBJ2-1	-	14	TGTGCCAGCCGGACAGCTTCACAGGGCAATGAGCAGTTCTTC	CASRTASQGNEQFF
TRBV6-5	-	TRBJ1-4	-	14	TGTGCCAGCCGGGAAGATTTAACTAATGAAAAACTGTTTTTT	CASREDLTNEKLFF
TRBV7-7	-	TRBJ2-2	-	15	TGTGCTAGCAGGTCCGGAGGGGGGAACACCGGGGAGCTGTTTTTT	CASRSGGGNTGELFF
TRBV10-1	-	TRBJ2-2	-	15	TGCGCCAGCAGTGCCGGGACTGAGAACACCGGGGAGCTGTTTTTT	CASSAGTENTGELFF
TRBV9	-	TRBJ1-5	TRBD1	15	TGTGCCAGCGGAATGGGACAGGAAAACAATCAGCCCCAGCATTTT	CASGMGQENNQPQHF
TRBV2	once	TRBJ1-1	-	14	TGTGCCAGCAGTTGGGGCACCATGAACACTGAAGCTTTCTTT	CASSWGTMNTEAFF
TRBV30	-	TRBJ2-1	-	11	TGTGCCTGGGGAGACAGCAATGAGCAGTTCTTC	CAWGDSNEQFF
TRBV10-2	few	TRBJ2-6	-	15	TGCGCCAGCAGTGAGTCGGGCACTGGGGCCAACGTCCTGACTTTC	CASSESGTGANVLTF
TRBV7-9	-	TRBJ2-7	-	12	TGTGCCAGCAGCGAGCAAGGATACGAGCAGTACTTC	CASSEQGYEQYF
TRBV10-3	-	TRBJ1-2	TRBD1	15	TGTGCCATCAGCCCGGACAGGGCGGCATCCTATGGCTACACCTTC	CAISPDRAASYGYTF
TRBV5-4	once	TRBJ2-5	TRBD1	15	TGTGCCAGCAGCTTGGGGACAGGGTGGCAAGAGACCCAGTACTTC	CASSLGTGWQETQYF